Listed below are T cell receptor beta chains from one sample, sequenced in a study of cytomegalovirus exposure and HLA in healthy donors. Produced via immunoSEQ multiplex PCR; TCRdb's table is partial and in-frame only. The sample has under 60,000 clones; roughly 79% are singletons. Sequencing was performed on PBMCs. The receptor set was obtained from a man aged 50-59 years in good health and CMV-seronegative. Both conserved end residues are part of each CDR3. A D gene is named only where the DNA matches it firmly. Only some rows state a clone size, as once, few, many or a class for expanded clones.

D gene | CDR3 length | clone size | J gene | V gene | CDR3 DNA | CDR3 protein
TRBD2 | 15 | . | TRBJ2-2 | TRBV7-9 | TGTGCCAGCAGCCGAGGCCGGGGGGACGCCGGGGAGCTGTTTTTT | CASSRGRGDAGELFF
. | 14 | once | TRBJ2-7 | TRBV5-1 | TGCGCCAGCAGCTTCGGAGGCACTACCTACGAGCAGTACTTC | CASSFGGTTYEQYF
TRBD1 | 16 | . | TRBJ1-6 | TRBV6-6 | TGTGCCAGCAGTTATCAAGGGACAGGGAGGAATTCACCCCTCCACTTT | CASSYQGTGRNSPLHF
TRBD2 | 14 | . | TRBJ2-5 | TRBV14 | TGTGCCAGCAGCCAAGATGGCAGCGGGAAGACCCAGTACTTC | CASSQDGSGKTQYF
. | 15 | . | TRBJ2-3 | TRBV11-2 | TGTGCCAGCACGCCAGGCGTCTCTAGCACAGATACGCAGTATTTT | CASTPGVSSTDTQYF
. | 15 | . | TRBJ1-2 | TRBV5-5 | TGTGCCAGCAGCTGGGACCTCGGGGGGCGCGATGGCTACACCTTC | CASSWDLGGRDGYTF
TRBD1 | 17 | . | TRBJ1-4 | TRBV23-1 | TGCGCCAGCAGTCCTCGGACAGGGTTGAAGACTAATGAAAAACTGTTTTTT | CASSPRTGLKTNEKLFF
. | 16 | . | TRBJ1-6 | TRBV5-4 | TGTGCCAGCAGCTTCGGCACACAGGGTCAAAATTCACCCCTCCACTTT | CASSFGTQGQNSPLHF
TRBD1 | 15 | . | TRBJ1-1 | TRBV18 | TGTGCCAGCTCACCCCAGACAGGGCCGAACACTGAAGCTTTCTTT | CASSPQTGPNTEAFF
. | 15 | . | TRBJ1-5 | TRBV19 | TGTGCCAGTAGTGTACAGGCCGGGAGCAATCAGCCCCAGCATTTT | CASSVQAGSNQPQHF
. | 15 | . | TRBJ1-4 | TRBV10-3 | TGTGCCATCAGTGAGGCGACATCCGTTAATGAAAAACTGTTTTTT | CAISEATSVNEKLFF
TRBD2 | 12 | . | TRBJ2-3 | TRBV9 | TGTGCCAGCAGCATTAGCGGGGGCGTGCCGTATTTT | CASSISGGVPYF